The rows below give T cell receptor beta chains drawn from one sample of a study of T cells in Graves' hyperthyroidism and ophthalmopathy. TCRdb recomputed calls from the multiplex PCR reads with MiXCR, one row per CDR3 protein. This sample carries about 530,000 distinct CDR3 sequences, about a sixth of them seen once, and the ten largest clones take about 16%. What was sequenced was blood. The receptors here all came from a woman aged 18 to 35 with Graves' ophthalmopathy. The CDR3 runs from the conserved cysteine through the conserved F or W. D genes are given only for firm matches. Only some rows state a clone size, as once, few, many or a class for expanded clones.

NA NA TRBJ2-2 TRBV29-1 CSILDDATTGELFF TGCAGCATTCTAGATGACGCAACCACCGGGGAGCTGTTTTTT
few NA TRBJ1-4 TRBV5-1 CASSPSLGQEKLFF TGCGCCAGCAGTCCCAGCCTGGGACAAGAAAAACTGTTTTTT
many TRBD1 TRBJ1-5 TRBV12-3/TRBV12-4 CASSLPGQGNQPQHF TGTGCCAGCAGTTTGCCGGGACAGGGGAATCAGCCCCAGCATTTT
NA TRBD1 TRBJ2-2 TRBV6-1 CASSEAAGGETGELFF TGTGCCAGCAGTGAAGCGGCAGGGGGCGAGACCGGGGAGCTGTTTTTT
many TRBD1 TRBJ1-2 TRBV28 CASRAGQGVYGYTF TGTGCCAGCAGAGCGGGACAGGGGGTCTATGGCTACACCTTC
NA NA TRBJ2-5 TRBV7-9 CASSPFLTGYQETQYF TGTGCCAGCAGCCCTTTTTTGACTGGCTACCAAGAGACCCAGTACTTC
NA NA TRBJ1-1 TRBV18 CASSPPSARMNTEAFF TGTGCCAGCTCACCACCATCGGCCCGGATGAACACTGAAGCTTTCTTT
many NA TRBJ2-5 TRBV10-3 CAIRDQGRETQYF TGTGCCATCAGAGATCAGGGACGAGAGACCCAGTACTTC
NA NA TRBJ1-3 TRBV20-1 CSASEWSSGNTIYF TGCAGTGCTAGTGAGTGGAGCTCTGGAAACACCATATATTTT
few TRBD2 TRBJ2-7 TRBV15 CATSRPTTSGAGEQYF TGTGCCACCAGCAGACCAACGACTAGCGGGGCTGGCGAGCAGTACTTC
few NA TRBJ2-4 TRBV15 CATSRVTEQNIQYF TGTGCCACCAGCAGAGTAACAGAACAGAACATTCAGTACTTC
few TRBD1 TRBJ1-2 TRBV12-3/TRBV12-4 CASSLGTGKRNTF TGTGCCAGCAGTTTAGGGACAGGGAAACGAAACACCTTC
NA TRBD2 TRBJ2-2 TRBV7-2 CASSTGTSGGELFF TGTGCCAGCAGCACCGGGACTAGCGGGGGGGAGCTGTTTTTT
many TRBD2 TRBJ2-2 TRBV12-3/TRBV12-4 CASSSWTGGTGELFF TGTGCCAGCAGTTCCTGGACGGGGGGCACCGGGGAGCTGTTTTTT
many NA TRBJ1-1 TRBV29-1 CSVTGMNTEAFF TGCAGTGTCACAGGGATGAACACTGAAGCTTTCTTT
few NA TRBJ1-6 TRBV15 CATSRDKHSPLHF TGTGCCACCAGCAGAGATAAACATTCACCCCTCCACTTT
NA NA TRBJ2-2 TRBV20-1 CSASGRAWDTGELFF TGCAGTGCTAGTGGGCGGGCGTGGGACACCGGGGAGCTGTTTTTT
few NA TRBJ1-5 TRBV10-3 CAISDREGQPQHF TGTGCCATCAGTGACAGGGAGGGTCAGCCCCAGCATTTT
many NA TRBJ1-2 TRBV28 CASSLRGGEFGYTF TGTGCCAGCAGTTTACGAGGTGGCGAGTTTGGCTACACCTTC
NA TRBD1 TRBJ1-3 TRBV14 CASSPLELGGGASGNTIYF TGTGCCAGCAGCCCCTTAGAACTAGGAGGGGGCGCCTCTGGAAACACCATATATTTT
few NA TRBJ2-4 TRBV29-1 CSVIGVRREEGDIQYF TGCAGCGTAATAGGGGTTCGAAGGGAGGAGGGGGACATTCAGTACTTC
NA NA TRBJ2-7 TRBV7-2 CASSLAAGPMNEQYF TGTGCCAGCAGCTTAGCGGCTGGACCTATGAACGAGCAGTACTTC
few TRBD2 TRBJ2-1 TRBV29-1 CSVEEPGLAYNEQFF TGCAGCGTTGAAGAGCCGGGACTAGCATACAATGAGCAGTTCTTC
NA NA TRBJ2-1 TRBV5-8 CASNLGGDRLNNEQFF TGTGCCAGCAATCTGGGGGGGGACAGGTTAAACAATGAGCAGTTCTTC
many NA TRBJ2-7 TRBV27 CASSPGGLYEQYF TGTGCCAGCAGCCCAGGGGGGCTTTACGAGCAGTACTTC
many NA TRBJ1-5 TRBV6-1 CASIGVGQPQHF TGTGCCAGCATCGGTGTCGGGCAGCCCCAGCATTTT
few TRBD1 TRBJ1-5 TRBV27 CASNPAGQNNQPQHF TGTGCCAGCAATCCGGCGGGACAGAACAATCAGCCCCAGCATTTT
NA NA TRBJ2-4 TRBV6-2/TRBV6-3 CASSYSVKSIQYF TGTGCCAGCAGTTACTCAGTTAAGAGCATTCAGTACTTC
few NA TRBJ1-2 TRBV7-2 CASSLPGHNYGYTF TGTGCCAGCAGCTTACCGGGACACAACTATGGCTACACCTTC
many TRBD2 TRBJ2-3 TRBV6-1 CASSDRRGGPDTQYF TGTGCCAGCAGTGATCGGCGGGGGGGCCCGGATACGCAGTATTTT
NA TRBD2 TRBJ2-3 TRBV13 CSAISGRGTDTQYF TGCAGTGCGATTAGCGGGAGAGGGACAGATACGCAGTATTTT
NA TRBD1 TRBJ1-4 TRBV15 CATSVGQGLEKLFF TGTGCCACCAGCGTGGGACAGGGTTTAGAAAAACTGTTTTTT
many NA TRBJ2-2 TRBV7-2 CASSLTRTNTGELFF TGTGCCAGCAGTCTAACTAGGACTAACACCGGGGAGCTGTTTTTT
many NA TRBJ2-7 TRBV7-2 CASSLVRSSYEQYF TGTGCCAGCAGCTTAGTGAGGAGCTCCTACGAGCAGTACTTC
NA NA TRBJ1-3 TRBV18 CASSPGISPGNTMYF TGTGCCAGCTCACCGGGAATATCCCCTGGAAACACCATGTATTTT
NA TRBD2 TRBJ2-1 TRBV19 CASTSGLADNEQFF TGTGCCAGTACCTCAGGACTAGCGGACAATGAGCAGTTCTTC
many NA TRBJ2-1 TRBV28 CASSHPRESIPYNEQFF TGTGCCAGCAGTCACCCGAGGGAGTCGATCCCCTACAATGAGCAGTTCTTC
once NA TRBJ2-2 TRBV12-5 CASGLVLDGGLTGELFF TGTGCTAGTGGTTTGGTACTGGATGGCGGACTCACCGGGGAGCTGTTTTTT
NA TRBD2 TRBJ2-5 TRBV6-5 CASSYGLAGAGETQYF TGTGCCAGCAGTTACGGCCTAGCGGGAGCCGGAGAGACCCAGTACTTC
few TRBD1 TRBJ1-5 TRBV28 CASSLDRGTVYSNQPQHF TGTGCCAGCAGTTTGGACAGGGGGACCGTATATAGCAATCAGCCCCAGCATTTT